The 14 T cell receptor beta chains given below trace back to one sample, sequenced in a study of blood T cell repertoires in COVID-19. Libraries were prepared by immunoSEQ multiplex PCR; TCRdb keeps only in-frame clonotypes and omits some of them. The table has about 220,000 clones, around 82% seen once. Source material: peripheral blood. These receptors came from a woman aged 30 to 39 who had recovered from COVID-19.

V is TRBV6-6 and J is TRBJ1-6; D gene ambiguous. This CDR3 comprises 17 residues. V lost 5 bases and J 1 base, leaving 15 bases between the germline ends. CDR1 is MNHNY, CDR2 SVGAGI, per germline (reference sequence). DNA of the CDR3: TGTGCCAGCAGTCCCGTTTTTACCAGGTCCTATAATTCACCCCTCCACTTT. It encodes CASSPVFTRSYNSPLHF.

The V gene is TRBV29-1, the J gene TRBJ2-1; 7 bases agree with TRBD1. Germline lookup yields CDR1 SQVTM and CDR2 ANQGSEA. The trim removed 0 bases at V and 5 bases at J, leaving 7 bases unmatched. The CDR3 extends over 15 amino acids. The CDR3 here is CSVEERQGVHNEQFF. CDR3 coding DNA: TGCAGCGTTGAAGAACGCCAGGGGGTCCACAATGAGCAGTTCTTC.

The chain is built from TRBV9 and TRBJ2-1; 7 bases map to TRBD2. Per the germline V gene, CDR1 is SGDLS and CDR2 is YYNGEE. The CDR3 consists of 14 residues. Trimming removed 0 bases from V and 6 bases from J; junction bases left unmatched: 3. The CDR3 loop is CASSVVGGFNEQFF. The DNA of the CDR3 is TGTGCCAGCAGCGTAGTGGGAGGGTTCAATGAGCAGTTCTTC.

The genes are TRBV5-6 and TRBJ1-4; D uncertain. Germline V lookup: CDR1 SGHDT, CDR2 YYEEEE. The germline V and J ends were trimmed by 4 bases and 8 bases, with 15 bases remaining between them. The CDR3 covers 14 residues. The CDR3 DNA reads as TGTGCCAGCAGCCCTTGGGCAGAAGGCGAAAAACTGTTTTTT. Translating gives CASSPWAEGEKLFF.

The chain has TRBV13 and TRBJ1-2; the match to TRBD1 covers 8 bases. CDR1 and CDR2 (germline): PRHDT, FYEKMQ (reference sequence). The CDR3 runs 15 residues. J gave up 1 base and V 5 bases, and 6 bases lay outside the gene matches. The CDR3 DNA reads TGTGCCAGCAGCGCCGCCGGACAGGGTAACTATGGCTACACCTTC. Amino acids: CASSAAGQGNYGYTF.

This clone has ten or more counts. J is TRBJ1-3 and V is TRBV24-1, with 8 bases identical to TRBD1. CDR1 is KGHDR and CDR2 is SFDVKD in the germline V gene. With 4 bases clipped from V and 2 bases from J, the junction kept 6 bases outside the gene matches. The CDR3 spans 16 residues. The CDR3 nucleotides read TGTGCCACCAGTGACTCGGGACAGGCGGCTGGAAACACCATATATTTT. Its translation is CATSDSGQAAGNTIYF.

The V call is TRBV19, the J call TRBJ1-2, with D tentatively TRBD1 (6 bases). Between the trimmed V and J ends, which lost 5 bases and 3 bases, there was a span of 16 bases. Germline V CDR1 and CDR2: LNHDA, SQIVND (reference sequence). This CDR3 contains 15 residues. CDR3 DNA sequence: TGTGCCAGTAGTGCACAGGGTATCGATCACTATGGCTACACCTTC. It is translated as CASSAQGIDHYGYTF.

The rearrangement links TRBV28 to TRBJ1-1; D uncertain. The length of the CDR3 is 11 residues. Germline V CDR1 and CDR2: MDHEN, SYDVKM. Trimming shortened V by 8 bases and J by 0 bases, and 4 bases separated the two germline ends. The CDR3 sequence: CASFMNTEAFF. The CDR3 DNA is TGTGCCAGCTTCATGAACACTGAAGCTTTCTTT.

V usage is TRBV28 and J usage is TRBJ2-5, with unresolved D. V was shortened by 6 bases and J by 0 bases, with 5 bases between the two germline ends. Germline-derived CDR1 and CDR2 are MDHEN and SYDVKM. There are 12 residues in the CDR3. This CDR3 reads CASSLYQETQYF. The CDR3 coding sequence is TGTGCCAGCAGCCTGTACCAAGAGACCCAGTACTTC.

The V gene is TRBV30, the J gene TRBJ2-2; no firm D call. V was clipped by 1 base and J by 1 base, with 4 bases between them. Germline V gene lookup returns CDR1 GTSNPN and CDR2 SVGIG (reference sequence). The CDR3 contains 13 residues. The CDR3 region is CAWSAMNTGELFF. As DNA, the CDR3 is TGTGCCTGGAGTGCCATGAACACCGGGGAGCTGTTTTTT.

The chain employs TRBV28 and TRBJ2-2; 10 bases align to TRBD2. The germline CDR1 and CDR2 sequences are MDHEN and SYDVKM. V gave up 5 bases and J gave up 0 bases; unmatched junction bases: 9. The CDR3 runs to 18 residues. The CDR3 sequence is CASSPLPGTSANTGELFF. CDR3 DNA: TGTGCCAGCAGTCCACTACCTGGGACTAGCGCGAACACCGGGGAGCTGTTTTTT.

The chain joins TRBV24-1 to TRBJ1-3, with D maybe TRBD1 (6 bases). This CDR3 region has 13 residues. CDR1 and CDR2 from the germline V gene are KGHDR and SFDVKD. The V end lost 6 bases, the J end lost 4 bases, and 9 bases lay between the germline ends. CDR3 bases: TGTGCCACCAGTCCAGGGGCGGGAAACACCATATATTTT. This sequence encodes CATSPGAGNTIYF.

The rearrangement joins TRBV6-5 to TRBJ1-5; a weak D match, TRBD1 (6 bases). Trimming left V 7 bases short and J 3 bases short, with 13 bases between. CDR3 length: 14 amino acids. The germline V gene has CDR1 MNHEY and CDR2 SVGAGI. CDR3 protein: CASTGQPYNQPQHF. The DNA for the CDR3 is TGTGCCAGCACCGGACAGCCTTACAATCAGCCCCAGCATTTT.

This clone was found once. The chain has TRBV28 and TRBJ1-2; D is undetermined. CDR1 is MDHEN, CDR2 SYDVKM, per germline. The CDR3 has 22 amino acids. The ends were cut back, 4 bases at V and 4 bases at J, with 37 bases in the middle. The CDR3 region has the DNA TGTGCCAGCAGTTCCCCAACTGGGCGTAGCGAGCGCGGTGGGAAAACAAGCTATGGCTACACCTTC. Translation: CASSSPTGRSERGGKTSYGYTF.